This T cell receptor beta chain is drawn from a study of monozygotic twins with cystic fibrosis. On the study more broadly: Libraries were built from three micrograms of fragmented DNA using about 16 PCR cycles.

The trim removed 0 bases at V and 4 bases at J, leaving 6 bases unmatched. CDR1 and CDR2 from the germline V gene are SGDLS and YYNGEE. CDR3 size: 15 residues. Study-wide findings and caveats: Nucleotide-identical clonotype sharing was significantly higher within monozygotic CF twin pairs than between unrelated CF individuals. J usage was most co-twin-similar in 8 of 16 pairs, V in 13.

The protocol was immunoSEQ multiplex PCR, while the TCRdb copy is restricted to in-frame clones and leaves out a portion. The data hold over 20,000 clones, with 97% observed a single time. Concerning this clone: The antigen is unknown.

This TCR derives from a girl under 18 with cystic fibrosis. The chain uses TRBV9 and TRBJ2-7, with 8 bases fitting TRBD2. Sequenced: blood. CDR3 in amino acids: CASSVAGGPAYEQYF. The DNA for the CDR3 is TGTGCCAGCAGCGTAGCGGGAGGGCCCGCATACGAGCAGTACTTC. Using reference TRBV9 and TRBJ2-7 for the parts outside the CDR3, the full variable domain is DSGVTQTPKHLITATGQRVTLRCSPRSGDLSVYWYQQSLDQGLQFLIQYYNGEERAKGNILERFSAQQFPDLHSELNLSSLELGDSALYFCASSVAGGPAYEQYFGPGTRLTVT.